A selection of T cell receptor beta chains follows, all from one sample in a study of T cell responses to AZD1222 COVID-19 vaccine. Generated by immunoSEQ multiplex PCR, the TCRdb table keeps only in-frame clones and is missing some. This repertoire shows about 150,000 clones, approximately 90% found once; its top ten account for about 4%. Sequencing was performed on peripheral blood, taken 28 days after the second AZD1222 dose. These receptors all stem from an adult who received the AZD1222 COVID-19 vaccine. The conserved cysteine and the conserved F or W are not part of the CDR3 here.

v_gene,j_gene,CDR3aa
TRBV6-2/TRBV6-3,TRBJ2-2,ASSYLPGTSTGELF
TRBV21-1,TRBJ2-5,ASSSRGPKKETQY
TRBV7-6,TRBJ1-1,ASSLRAGGAYTEAF
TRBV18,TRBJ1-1,ASSHRVWTEAF
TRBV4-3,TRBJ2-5,ASSQGSQREVETQY
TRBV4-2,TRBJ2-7,ASSQDQSGHYEQY
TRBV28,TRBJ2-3,ASSGRGQGADTQY
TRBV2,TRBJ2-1,ASSVSYNEQF
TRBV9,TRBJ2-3,ASSVAARPTDTQY
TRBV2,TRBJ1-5,ASRQANQPQH
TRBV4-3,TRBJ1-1,ASSPNGRGTEAF
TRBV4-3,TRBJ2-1,ASSQDLGWSYNEQF
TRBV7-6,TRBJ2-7,ASSLDEQY
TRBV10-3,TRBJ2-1,AIRRGDAGNEQF
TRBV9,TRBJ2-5,ASSGGAMETQY
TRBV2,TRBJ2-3,ASSERQVRDTQY
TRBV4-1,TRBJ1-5,ASSQDLRNRVGNQPQH
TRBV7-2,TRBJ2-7,ASSLYSSSGAYEQY
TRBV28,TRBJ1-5,ASRRTGNQPQH
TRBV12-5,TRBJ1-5,ASGLGRGNQPQH
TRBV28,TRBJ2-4,ASSPRVGARIQY
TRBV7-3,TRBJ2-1,ASSLIRNNEQF
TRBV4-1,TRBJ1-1,ASSQGSSSRLLNTEAF
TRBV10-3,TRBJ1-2,AISGEGGVGDGYT
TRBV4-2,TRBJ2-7,ASSHPTGAGIEQY
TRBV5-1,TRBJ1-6,ASSIDRVGNSPLH
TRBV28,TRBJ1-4,ASRSDILEKLF
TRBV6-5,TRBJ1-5,ASLTGESQPQH
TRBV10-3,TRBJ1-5,AAGSTGTDNQPQH
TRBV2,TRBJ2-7,ASSADSGSYEQY
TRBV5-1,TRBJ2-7,ASTYWTSGYEQY
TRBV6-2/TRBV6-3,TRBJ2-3,ASSFITDTQY
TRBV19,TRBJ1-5,ASSIWLANQPQH
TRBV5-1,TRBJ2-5,ASSLVPTSGSEETQY
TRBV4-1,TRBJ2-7,ASSQDPPPAVYEQY
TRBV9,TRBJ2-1,ASSEGTAWGNEQF
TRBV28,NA,ASSRPSLEQY
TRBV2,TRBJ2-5,ASSPPGTGTQY
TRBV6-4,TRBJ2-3,ASSAGTEDTQY
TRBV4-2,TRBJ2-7,ASSSDPPGQGFYEQY
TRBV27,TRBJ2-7,ASSWGRRSDEQY
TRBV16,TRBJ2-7,ASSQSGVGGEQY
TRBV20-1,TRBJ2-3,SRLGTDTQY
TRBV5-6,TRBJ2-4,ASSDTWGSGSIQY
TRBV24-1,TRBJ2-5,ATSDLEPQETQY
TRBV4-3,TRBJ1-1,ASSHDSREAF
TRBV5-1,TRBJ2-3,ASSLSGTADTQY
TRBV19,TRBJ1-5,ASTPGTGQQPQH
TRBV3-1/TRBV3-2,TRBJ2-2,ASSHITGELF
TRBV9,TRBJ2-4,ASSTGLAKNIQY
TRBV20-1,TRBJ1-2,SAPHGDGYT
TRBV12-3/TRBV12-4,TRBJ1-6,ASRGQHNSPLH